This T cell receptor beta chain was retrieved from a study of CD8 T cells in Susac syndrome. V shed 3 bases and J shed 6 bases, with 14 bases lying between them. The germline V gene has CDR1 MDHEN and CDR2 SYDVKM. The CDR3 has 15 residues. The RNA input was roughly 0.45 to 1 ug, and it was reverse transcribed with random hexamers. MiXCR was run by TCRdb on the immunoSEQ multiplex PCR reads, yielding one entry per CDR3 protein. The sample has some 120,000 distinct CDR3 sequences, 90% to 95% seen once. Negative isolation yielded CD4+ and CD8+ T cells, and FACS enriched TEMRA cells. Sequenced sample: CD4+ T cells from PBMCs. V usage is TRBV28 and J usage is TRBJ2-2, with TRBD2 as a possible D gene (6 bases). This receptor was identified in a human donor in good health. The CDR3 DNA sequence: TGTGCCAGCAGTTTCTCGGGGACTGGGCCCGGGGAGCTGTTTTTT. Encoded protein: CASSFSGTGPGELFF.